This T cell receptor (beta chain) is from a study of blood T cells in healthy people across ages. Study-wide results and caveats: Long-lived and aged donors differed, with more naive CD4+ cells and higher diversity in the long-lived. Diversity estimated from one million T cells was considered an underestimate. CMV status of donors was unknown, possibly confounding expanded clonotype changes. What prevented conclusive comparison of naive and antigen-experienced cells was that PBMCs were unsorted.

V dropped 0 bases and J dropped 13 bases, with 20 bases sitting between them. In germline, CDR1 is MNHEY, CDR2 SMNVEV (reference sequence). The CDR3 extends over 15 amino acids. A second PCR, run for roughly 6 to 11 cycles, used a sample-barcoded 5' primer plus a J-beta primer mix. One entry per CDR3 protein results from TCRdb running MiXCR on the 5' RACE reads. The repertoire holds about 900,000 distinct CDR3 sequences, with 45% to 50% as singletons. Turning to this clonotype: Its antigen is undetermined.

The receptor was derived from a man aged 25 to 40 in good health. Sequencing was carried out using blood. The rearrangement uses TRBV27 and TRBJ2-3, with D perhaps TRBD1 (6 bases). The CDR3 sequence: CASSLSRTENLKKYF. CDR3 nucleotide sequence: TGTGCCAGCAGTTTATCGAGGACAGAGAACCTAAAAAAGTATTTT.